This TCR beta chain was identified during a study of cytomegalovirus exposure and HLA in healthy donors. The CDR3 covers 18 residues. The junction had 16 bases not matched to a gene; V was cut back by 6 bases and J by 3 bases. In germline, CDR1 is SEHNR, CDR2 FQNEAQ (reference sequence). The table lists this clone with a few counts. Its specificity is not known. Whole-study findings and limits: V- and J-gene trimming of TCR beta was linked (in a later analysis) to a missense DCLRE1C variant.

Researchers ran the PCR with 60 Vbeta and 13 Jbeta primers. Original data processing: In a later analysis, 80 million to 100 million unique TCR beta chains included roughly 11 million shared by two or more donors. Only in-frame clones appear in the TCRdb table, and some are missing; sequencing was by immunoSEQ multiplex PCR. That table is the source of V, J and clone size, and D and trimming were worked out from the DNA. The sample holds under 130,000 clones, approximately 14% seen once. The sequenced sample was PBMCs. This clonotype originated in a female donor in good health and CMV-seronegative. The chain carries TRBV7-9 and TRBJ1-1; 10 positions match TRBD1. The CDR3 DNA follows: TGTGCCAGCAGTACGACCATAGGGACAGGGGATTGGGACACTGAAGCTTTCTTT. Protein: CASSTTIGTGDWDTEAFF.